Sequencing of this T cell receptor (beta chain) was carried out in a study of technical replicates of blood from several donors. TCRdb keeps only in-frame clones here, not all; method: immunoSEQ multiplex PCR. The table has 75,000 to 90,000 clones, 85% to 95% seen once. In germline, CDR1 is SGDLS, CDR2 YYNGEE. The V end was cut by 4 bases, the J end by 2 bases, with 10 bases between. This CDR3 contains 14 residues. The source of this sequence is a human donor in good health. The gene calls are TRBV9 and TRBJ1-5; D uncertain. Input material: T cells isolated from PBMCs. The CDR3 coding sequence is TGTGCCAGCAGCTCCTTGGCGGGCAATCAGCCCCAGCATTTT. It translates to CASSSLAGNQPQHF.